This T cell receptor (beta chain) was captured in a study of blood T cell repertoires in COVID-19. Study information: Some COVID-19 samples were acute and others convalescent; all came from the United States, Italy and Spain.

Libraries were prepared by immunoSEQ multiplex PCR; TCRdb keeps only in-frame clonotypes and omits some of them. Here the sample spans more than 85,000 clones, approximately 87% being singletons. Only a few counts were recorded for this clone. This receptor was identified in a woman aged 55-69 years with acute or convalescent COVID-19. Material for sequencing was peripheral blood.

CDR3 in amino acids: CSVAFSVMGPYEQYF. The CDR3, as DNA: TGCAGCGTTGCGTTTAGCGTCATGGGCCCCTACGAGCAGTACTTC. The chain recombines TRBV29-1 with TRBJ2-7, with a tentative D call TRBD2 (5 bases). With 4 bases removed from V and 2 bases from J, the gap between germline ends came to 18 bases. Germline V lookup: CDR1 SQVTM, CDR2 ANQGSEA. The CDR3 length is 15 residues.